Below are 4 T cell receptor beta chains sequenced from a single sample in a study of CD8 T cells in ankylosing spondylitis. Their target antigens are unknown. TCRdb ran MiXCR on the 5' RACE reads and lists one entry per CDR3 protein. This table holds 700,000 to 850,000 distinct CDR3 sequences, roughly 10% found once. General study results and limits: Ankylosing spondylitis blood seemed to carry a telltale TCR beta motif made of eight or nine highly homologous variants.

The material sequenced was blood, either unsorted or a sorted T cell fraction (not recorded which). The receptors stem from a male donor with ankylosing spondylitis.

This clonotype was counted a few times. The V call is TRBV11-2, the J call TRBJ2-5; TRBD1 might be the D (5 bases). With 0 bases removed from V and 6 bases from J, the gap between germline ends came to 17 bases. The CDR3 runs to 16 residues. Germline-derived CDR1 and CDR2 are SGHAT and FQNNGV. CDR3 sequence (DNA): TGTGCCAGCAGCTTAGATCTGGTCGCGGCAGGGAAGACCCAGTACTTC. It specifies CASSLDLVAAGKTQYF.

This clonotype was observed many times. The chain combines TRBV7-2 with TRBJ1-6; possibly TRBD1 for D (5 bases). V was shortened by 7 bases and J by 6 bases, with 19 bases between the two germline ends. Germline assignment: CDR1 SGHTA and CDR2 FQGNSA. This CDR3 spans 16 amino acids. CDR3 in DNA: TGTGCCAGCAACCCACCCAGCGGAGGGGTTAATTCACCCCTCCACTTT. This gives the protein CASNPPSGGVNSPLHF.

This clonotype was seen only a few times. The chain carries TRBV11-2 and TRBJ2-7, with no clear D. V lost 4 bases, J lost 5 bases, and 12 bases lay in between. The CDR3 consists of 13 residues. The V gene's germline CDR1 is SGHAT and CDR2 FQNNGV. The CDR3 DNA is TGTGCCAGCAGCTCCCATTTCCCGGACGAGCAGTACTTC. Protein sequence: CASSSHFPDEQYF.

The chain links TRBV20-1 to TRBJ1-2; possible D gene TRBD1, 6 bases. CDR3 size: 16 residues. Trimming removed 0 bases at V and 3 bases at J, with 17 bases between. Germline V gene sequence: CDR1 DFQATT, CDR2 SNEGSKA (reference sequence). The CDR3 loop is CSARDPGGPRDYGYTF. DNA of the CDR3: TGCAGTGCTAGAGACCCCGGGGGGCCGCGCGACTATGGCTACACCTTC.